The 24 T cell receptor beta chains below all came from one sample that was sequenced in a study of CD8+CD57+ T cells in acquired aplastic anemia. Profiles of TCR beta VDJ and CDR3 were generated from a genomic DNA template. TCRdb used MiXCR to reprocess the reads, holding one entry per CDR3 protein. Of more than 100,000 distinct CDR3 sequences listed, about 40% are singletons. The sample comprised sorted CD4+, CD8+, or CD8+CD57+ T cells (not recorded which) from PBMCs. The receptors stem from a human donor in good health, serving as a control.

In the case of this clonotype: This clone may be a read error of a much larger clone one base away. This sequence joins TRBV11-2 and TRBJ1-2, with D unclear. CDR3 length: 16 residues. Per the germline V gene, CDR1 is SGHAT and CDR2 is FQNNGV. CDR3 nucleotide sequence: TGTGCCAGCAGCTTGGAGATTCCCGGACTTAACTATGGCTACATCTTC. It encodes CASSLEIPGLNYGYIF.

This clonotype has a count of ten or more. CDR3 amino acids: CASSFFPAGYTF. In nucleotides, the CDR3 is TGTGCCAGCAGTTTTTTTCCAGCAGGCTACACCTTC. The chain couples TRBV13 to TRBJ1-2; D gene unclear. CDR1 PRHDT and CDR2 FYEKMQ come from the germline V gene (reference sequence). The CDR3 is made up of 12 amino acids. Trimming took off 6 bases at V and 8 bases at J, with 13 bases between the two ends.

In its sample, this clonotype was seen once. This sequence joins TRBV2 and TRBJ2-2; 7 bases fit TRBD2. Germline V gives CDR1 SNHLY, CDR2 FYNNEI. This CDR3 is 16 amino acids long. J lost 0 bases, V lost 3 bases, and 4 bases had no gene match. As DNA, the CDR3 is TGTGCCAGCAGTGACCAAGGACTAGCGAACACCGGGGAGCTGTTTTTT. Protein sequence: CASSDQGLANTGELFF.

This sequence joins TRBV2 and TRBJ1-1; D unresolved. V was clipped by 7 bases and J by 6 bases, with 9 bases between them. This CDR3 has 11 amino acids. Germline-derived CDR1 and CDR2 are SNHLY and FYNNEI. Here the CDR3 DNA reads TGTGCCAGCAAGGGTATGGCTGAAGCTTTCTTT. It translates to CASKGMAEAFF.

About this clonotype itself: Without the conserved terminal phenylalanine or tryptophan, this CDR3 likely stems from a read error. This rearrangement joins TRBV12-3 or TRBV12-4 to TRBJ1-1; D is ambiguous. The CDR3 contains 14 residues. The V and J ends lost 3 bases and 2 bases respectively, with 10 bases between them. In nucleotides, the CDR3 is TGTGCCAGCAGTTTTAAGGGAATTAACACTGAAGCTTTCCTT. Amino acids: CASSFKGINTEAFL.

In DNA form, the CDR3 reads TGTGCCAGCAGCGGGACTAGCGAGGTCTACAATGAGCAGTTCTTC. Encoded protein: CASSGTSEVYNEQFF. The V and J genes are TRBV2 and TRBJ2-1; TRBD2 aligns across 10 bases. This CDR3 region has 15 residues. Germline trimming cut 6 bases from V and 3 bases from J; bases unmatched to any gene: 5. The germline CDR1 and CDR2 sequences are SNHLY and FYNNEI. Filled out from reference TRBV2 and TRBJ2-1, the complete variable domain reads EPEVTQTPSHQVTQMGQEVILRCVPISNHLYFYWYRQILGQKVEFLVSFYNNEISEKSEIFDDQFSVERPDGSNFTLKIRSTKLEDSAMYFCASSGTSEVYNEQFFGPGTRLTVL.

This clonotype turned up a few times. The chain uses TRBV5-1 and TRBJ2-2; D ambiguous. Germline-derived CDR1 and CDR2 are SGHRS and YFSETQ. V lost 3 bases to trimming and J lost 4 bases, with 10 bases between them. This CDR3 has 14 residues. The DNA for the CDR3 is TGCGCCAGCAGCTCTGCAGAGCCCACCGGGGAGCTGTTTTTT. Translated: CASSSAEPTGELFF.

This clonotype was detected many times. The chain uses TRBV29-1 and TRBJ2-7; 7 nucleotides line up with TRBD1. Per germline, CDR1 SQVTM and CDR2 ANQGSEA. The CDR3 covers 13 residues. The V and J ends lost 5 bases and 0 bases, in that order; junction bases with no gene match: 4. CDR3 region: CSVKGGLSYEQYF. The CDR3 bases are TGCAGCGTTAAAGGGGGCCTCTCCTACGAGCAGTACTTC.

In DNA, the CDR3 is TGTGCCAGCAGCCAAGACTATATCGACGATGAGCAGTTCTTC. This translates into CASSQDYIDDEQFF. This chain links TRBV14 with TRBJ2-1, with D uncertain. Trimming stripped 0 bases from V and 8 bases from J, with 11 bases between. Germline assignment: CDR1 SGHDN and CDR2 FVKESK. The CDR3 covers 14 residues.

This clonotype was seen ten or more times. This chain uses TRBV6-1 with TRBJ1-2, with TRBD1 identical over 9 bases. The CDR3 runs to 13 residues. The germline CDR1 and CDR2 sequences are MNHNS and SASEGT. Trimming removed 8 bases from V and 7 bases from J; junction bases left unmatched: 8. The CDR3 coding sequence is TGTGCCAGCGAAGTGGGACAGGGTTCTGGCTACACCTTC. Protein sequence: CASEVGQGSGYTF.

This clonotype was found many times. The V and J genes are TRBV6-1 and TRBJ1-5, with 8 nucleotides matching TRBD1. CDR1 and CDR2 (germline): MNHNS, SASEGT. The CDR3 consists of 15 residues. V trimming: 6 bases; J trimming: 1 base; junction bases outside the gene matches: 5. CDR3 coding DNA: TGTGCCAGCAGCCTCAGACAGGGGAGCAATCAGCCCCAGCATTTT. Protein: CASSLRQGSNQPQHF.

The gene calls are TRBV29-1 and TRBJ2-3; D is unclear. CDR3 size: 14 residues. V lost 4 bases, J lost 2 bases, and 13 bases lay in between. The germline V gene encodes CDR1 SQVTM and CDR2 ANQGSEA. The CDR3: CSVASLPPTDTQYF. The CDR3 DNA reads as TGCAGCGTTGCAAGCCTGCCCCCCACAGATACGCAGTATTTT.

At least ten counts were recorded for this clonotype. The chain carries TRBV9 and TRBJ1-4; weak D call: TRBD1 (5 bases). This CDR3 comprises 14 residues. CDR1 and CDR2 (germline): SGDLS, YYNGEE. V lost 5 bases to trimming and J lost 8 bases, with 16 bases between them. CDR3 sequence: CASSAIGTAEKLFF. The CDR3 DNA sequence: TGTGCCAGCAGTGCAATCGGGACGGCCGAAAAACTGTTTTTT. The complete variable domain, with remaining parts taken from reference TRBV9 and TRBJ1-4, reads DSGVTQTPKHLITATGQRVTLRCSPRSGDLSVYWYQQSLDQGLQFLIQYYNGEERAKGNILERFSAQQFPDLHSELNLSSLELGDSALYFCASSAIGTAEKLFFGSGTQLSVL.

The CDR3 protein is CASSSGQRNEKLFF. CDR3 in DNA: TGTGCCAGCAGCTCGGGACAGCGGAATGAAAAACTGTTTTTT. The chain has TRBV7-9 and TRBJ1-4, with 7 positions matching TRBD1. Germline values: CDR1 SEHNR, CDR2 FQNEAQ (reference sequence). With 4 bases clipped from V and 5 bases from J, the junction kept 4 bases outside the gene matches. CDR3 length: 14 amino acids.

V usage is TRBV7-6 and J usage is TRBJ2-7; D gene uncertain. The CDR3 runs to 14 residues. Trimming took 0 bases from V and 0 from J, leaving 6 bases between them. CDR1 SGHVS and CDR2 FNYEAQ come from the germline V gene. The CDR3 protein is CASSLAPASYEQYF. The CDR3 DNA reads TGTGCCAGCAGCTTAGCGCCAGCCTCCTACGAGCAGTACTTC.

On this clonotype: A much larger clone lies one base from this, so it may be a read error. The chain has TRBV20-1 and TRBJ2-5; TRBD2 agrees at 10 bases. This CDR3 contains 14 residues. Germline CDR1 and CDR2: DFQATT and SNEGSKA (reference sequence). The CDR3 nucleotides are TGCAGTGCTAGAAGGAGCGGGGGGGCAGAGACCCAGCACTTC. Amino acids: CSARRSGGAETQHF.

This clonotype was picked up many times. The chain joins TRBV7-8 to TRBJ2-7; 8 bases agree with TRBD2. Germline CDR1 and CDR2: SGHVS and FQNEAQ. This CDR3 spans 15 amino acids. With 5 bases clipped from V and 3 bases from J, the junction kept 9 bases outside the gene matches. The CDR3 DNA reads as TGTGCCAGCAGCCCACTCTTAGCGGGGAACTACGAGCAGTACTTC. Amino acids: CASSPLLAGNYEQYF. Full variable domain (rest looked up from reference TRBV7-8 and TRBJ2-7): GAGVSQSPRYKVAKRGQDVALRCDPISGHVSLFWYQQALGQGPEFLTYFQNEAQLDKSGLPSDRFFAERPEGSVSTLKIQRTQQEDSAVYLCASSPLLAGNYEQYFGPGTRLTVT.

This clonotype has at least ten counts. For the CDR3, the DNA is TGCGCCAGCAGCCAAGTCGGACGCTACAGTAGGAATGAGCAGTTCTTC. Translated, it gives CASSQVGRYSRNEQFF. This chain joins TRBV4-1 and TRBJ2-1; D uncertain. Trimming stripped 1 base from V and 7 bases from J, with 17 bases between. Germline CDR1 and CDR2: MGHRA and YSYEKL. The CDR3 length is 16 residues.

This sequence joins TRBV12-3 or TRBV12-4 and TRBJ2-7; D is uncertain. The CDR3 has 13 amino acids. V was trimmed by 2 bases and J by 1 base, leaving 6 bases between them. CDR3: CASSLWGSYEQYF. The CDR3 coding sequence is TGTGCCAGCAGTTTATGGGGTTCCTACGAGCAGTACTTC.

V and J are TRBV6-1 and TRBJ1-4; D may be TRBD1 (5 bases). The germline CDR1 and CDR2 sequences are MNHNS and SASEGT. The V end lost 6 bases, the J end lost 5 bases, and 16 bases lay between the germline ends. The CDR3 totals 15 residues. CDR3 sequence: CASSRDPGRNEKLFF. In nucleotides, the CDR3 is TGTGCCAGCAGCCGCGACCCAGGGAGAAATGAAAAACTGTTTTTT.

This clonotype was seen repeatedly, ten times or more. The chain employs TRBV7-9 and TRBJ1-5; perhaps TRBD1 as D (5 bases). Trimming took off 5 bases at V and 5 bases at J, with 19 bases between the two ends. The CDR3 loop spans 16 amino acids. Looked up from germline, CDR1 is SEHNR and CDR2 is FQNEAQ (reference sequence). The CDR3 sequence: CASSPGMAGSHQPQHF. DNA of the CDR3: TGTGCCAGCAGCCCAGGGATGGCCGGTAGTCATCAGCCCCAGCATTTT.

This clonotype has more than one count but fewer than ten. This rearrangement joins TRBV5-6 to TRBJ2-5; weak D call: TRBD1 (5 bases). Germline V gene data show CDR1 as SGHDT and CDR2 as YYEEEE. The CDR3 consists of 16 residues. V shed 5 bases and J shed 3 bases, with 20 bases lying between them. In DNA form, the CDR3 reads TGTGCCAGCAGTCGAACTGGTCGTACCAGGGAAGAGACCCAGTACTTC. This translates into CASSRTGRTREETQYF.

This clonotype was seen ten or more times. The V gene is TRBV4-2, the J gene TRBJ1-2; D uncertain. The CDR3 is made up of 14 amino acids. V lost 0 bases to trimming and J lost 7 bases, with 12 bases between them. Germline V gives CDR1 LGHNA, CDR2 YNFKEQ. The CDR3 loop reads CASSQDHSNSGYTF. As DNA, the CDR3 is TGTGCCAGCAGCCAAGATCATAGTAACAGTGGCTACACCTTC.

A remark on this clonotype: At one boundary the junction diverges from the germline segment, which might be a read error. The V gene is TRBV2, the J gene TRBJ2-3, with a weak D call TRBD2 (5 bases). The CDR3 has 14 amino acids. Germline CDR1 is SNHLY and CDR2 is FYNNEI. The CDR3 DNA follows: TGTGCCTGCAGTGGGGTTAGCGACACAGATACGCAGTTTTTT. This encodes CACSGVSDTDTQFF.